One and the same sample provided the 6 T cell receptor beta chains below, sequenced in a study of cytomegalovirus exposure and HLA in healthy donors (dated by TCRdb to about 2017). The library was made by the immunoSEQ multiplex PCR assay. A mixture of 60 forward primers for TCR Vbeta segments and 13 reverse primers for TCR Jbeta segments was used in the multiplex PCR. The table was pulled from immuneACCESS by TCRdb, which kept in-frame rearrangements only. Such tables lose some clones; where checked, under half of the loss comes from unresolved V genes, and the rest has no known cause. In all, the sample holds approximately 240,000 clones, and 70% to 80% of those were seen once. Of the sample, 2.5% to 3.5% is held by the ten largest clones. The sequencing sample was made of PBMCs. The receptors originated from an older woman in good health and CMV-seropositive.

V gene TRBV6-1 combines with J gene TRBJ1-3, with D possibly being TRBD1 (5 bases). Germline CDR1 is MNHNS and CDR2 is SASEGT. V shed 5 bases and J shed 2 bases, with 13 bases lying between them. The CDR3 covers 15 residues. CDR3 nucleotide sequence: TGTGCCAGCAGTTTCGCGACAGTCACTGGAAACACCATATATTTT. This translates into CASSFATVTGNTIYF.

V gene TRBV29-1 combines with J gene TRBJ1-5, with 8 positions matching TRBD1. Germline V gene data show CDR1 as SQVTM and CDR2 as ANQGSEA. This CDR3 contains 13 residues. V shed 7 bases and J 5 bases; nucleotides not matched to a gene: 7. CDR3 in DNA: TGCAGCGGGACGACAGGGGCTCATCAGCCCCAGCATTTT. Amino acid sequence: CSGTTGAHQPQHF.

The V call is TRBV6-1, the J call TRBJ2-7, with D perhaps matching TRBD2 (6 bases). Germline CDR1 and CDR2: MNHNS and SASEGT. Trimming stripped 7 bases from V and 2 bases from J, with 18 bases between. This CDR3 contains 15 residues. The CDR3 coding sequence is TGTGCCAGCATTTTAGGGCACGGGGGAACCTACGAGCAGTACTTC. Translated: CASILGHGGTYEQYF.

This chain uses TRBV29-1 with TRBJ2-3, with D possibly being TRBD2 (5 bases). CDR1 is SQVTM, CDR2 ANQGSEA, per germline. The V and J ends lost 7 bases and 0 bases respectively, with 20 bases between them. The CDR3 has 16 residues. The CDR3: CSAFGRAGFSTDTQYF. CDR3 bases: TGCAGCGCCTTTGGGCGGGCTGGTTTTAGCACAGATACGCAGTATTTT.

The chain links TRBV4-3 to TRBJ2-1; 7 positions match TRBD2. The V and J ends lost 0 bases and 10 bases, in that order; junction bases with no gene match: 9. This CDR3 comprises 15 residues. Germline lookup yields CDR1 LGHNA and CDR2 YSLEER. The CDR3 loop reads CASSQDLNPGLEQFF. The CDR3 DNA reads TGCGCCAGCAGCCAAGACCTCAACCCGGGACTAGAGCAGTTCTTC.

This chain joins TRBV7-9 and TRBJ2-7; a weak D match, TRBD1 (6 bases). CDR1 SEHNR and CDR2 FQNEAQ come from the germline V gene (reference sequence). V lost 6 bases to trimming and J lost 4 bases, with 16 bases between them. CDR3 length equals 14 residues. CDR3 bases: TGTGCCAGCAGTTCTACCGGGACAAATTACGAGCAGTACTTC. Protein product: CASSSTGTNYEQYF.